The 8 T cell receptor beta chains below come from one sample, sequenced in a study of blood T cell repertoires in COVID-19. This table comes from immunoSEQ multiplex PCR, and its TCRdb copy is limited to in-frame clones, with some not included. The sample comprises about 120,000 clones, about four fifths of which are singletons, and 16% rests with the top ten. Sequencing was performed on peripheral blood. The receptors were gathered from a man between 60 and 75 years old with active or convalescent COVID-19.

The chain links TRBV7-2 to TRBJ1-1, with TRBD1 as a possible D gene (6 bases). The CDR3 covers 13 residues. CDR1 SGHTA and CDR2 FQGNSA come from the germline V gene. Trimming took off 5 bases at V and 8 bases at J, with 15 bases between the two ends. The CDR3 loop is CASSPQTGTEAFF. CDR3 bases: TGTGCCAGCAGCCCCCAAACCGGGACAGAAGCTTTCTTT.

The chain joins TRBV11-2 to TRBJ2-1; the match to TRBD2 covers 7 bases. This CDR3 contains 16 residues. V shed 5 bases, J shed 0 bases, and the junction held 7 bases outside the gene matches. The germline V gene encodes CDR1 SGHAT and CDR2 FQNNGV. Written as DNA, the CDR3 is TGTGCCAGCAGCATAGTAGCGGGTACCTCCTACAATGAGCAGTTCTTC. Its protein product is CASSIVAGTSYNEQFF.

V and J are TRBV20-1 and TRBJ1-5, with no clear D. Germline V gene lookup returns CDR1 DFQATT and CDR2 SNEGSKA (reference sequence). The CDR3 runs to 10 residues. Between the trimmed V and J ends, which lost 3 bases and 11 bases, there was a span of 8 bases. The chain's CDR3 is CSARSGAQHF. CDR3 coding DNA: TGCAGTGCTAGGAGTGGAGCCCAGCATTTT.

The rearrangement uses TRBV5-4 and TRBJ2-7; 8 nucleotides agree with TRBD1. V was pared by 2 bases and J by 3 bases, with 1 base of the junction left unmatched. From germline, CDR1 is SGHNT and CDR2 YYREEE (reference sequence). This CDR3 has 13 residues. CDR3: CASSFGTGYEQYF. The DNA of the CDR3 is TGTGCCAGCAGCTTCGGGACAGGCTACGAGCAGTACTTC.

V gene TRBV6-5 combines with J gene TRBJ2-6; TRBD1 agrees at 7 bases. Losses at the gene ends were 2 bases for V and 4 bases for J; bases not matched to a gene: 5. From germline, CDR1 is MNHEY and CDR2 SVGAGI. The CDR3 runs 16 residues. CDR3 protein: CASSYATGSGANVLTF. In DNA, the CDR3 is TGTGCCAGCAGTTACGCGACAGGGTCGGGGGCCAACGTCCTGACTTTC.

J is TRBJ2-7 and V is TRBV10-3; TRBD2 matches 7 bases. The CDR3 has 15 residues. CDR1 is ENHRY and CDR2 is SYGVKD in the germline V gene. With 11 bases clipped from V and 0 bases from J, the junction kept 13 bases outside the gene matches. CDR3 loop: CAAGYSGGTSYEQYF. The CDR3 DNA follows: TGTGCCGCGGGCTATTCGGGGGGTACCTCCTACGAGCAGTACTTC.

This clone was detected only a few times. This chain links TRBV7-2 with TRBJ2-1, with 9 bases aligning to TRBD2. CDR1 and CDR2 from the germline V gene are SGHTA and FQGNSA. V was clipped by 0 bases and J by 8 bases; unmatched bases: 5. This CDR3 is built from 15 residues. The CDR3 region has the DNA TGTGCCAGCAGCTTAGCGGGCGGGAGGGCGCATGAGCAGTTCTTC. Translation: CASSLAGGRAHEQFF.

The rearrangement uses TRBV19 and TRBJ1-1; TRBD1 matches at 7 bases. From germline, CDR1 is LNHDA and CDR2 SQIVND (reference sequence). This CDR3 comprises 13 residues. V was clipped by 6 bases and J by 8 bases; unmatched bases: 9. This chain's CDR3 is CASSGRQGPEAFF. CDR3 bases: TGTGCCAGTAGCGGACGACAGGGTCCCGAAGCTTTCTTT. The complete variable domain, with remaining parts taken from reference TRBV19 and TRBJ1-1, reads DGGITQSPKYLFRKEGQNVTLSCEQNLNHDAMYWYRQDPGQGLRLIYYSQIVNDFQKGDIAEGYSVSREKKESFPLTVTSAQKNPTAFYLCASSGRQGPEAFFGQGTRLTVV.